This T cell receptor (beta chain) originates from a study of blood T cell repertoires in COVID-19. Study information: In each case, the material was cDNA or gDNA derived from T cells, B-cell-depleted T cells, or PBMCs.

Per the authors' pipeline: Amplified reference gene primers provided the basis for estimating nucleated cell counts. Assay used: immunoSEQ multiplex PCR; TCRdb lists only in-frame clones, some missing. Clone size and the V and J calls come from that table; the DNA yielded D and trimming. Of 300,000 to 400,000 clones in the sample, about nine tenths were seen once. In Seattle, patients joined the study during active infection and were tracked longitudinally. This CDR3 has 15 amino acids. Per the germline V gene, CDR1 is LNHDA and CDR2 is SQIVND (reference sequence). The germline V and J ends were trimmed by 7 bases and 7 bases, with 22 bases remaining between them. This clone was observed once.

The sequence was collected from a woman between 45 and 60 years old with COVID-19, enrolled during active disease. Sample: peripheral blood. The chain carries TRBV19 and TRBJ1-1; weak D call: TRBD1 (5 bases). CDR3 sequence reads: CASIRLQGTPGEAFF. The DNA for the CDR3 is TGTGCCAGTATCCGATTACAAGGGACTCCTGGTGAAGCTTTCTTT.